This T cell receptor (beta chain) came from a study of cytotoxic CD8 clonotypes in ibrutinib-treated CLL. Remarks on this clone: Its antigen is as yet unknown.

The table came from immunoSEQ multiplex PCR; TCRdb's copy has only in-frame clones and leaves some out. The data show hundreds of thousands of clones, about three quarters seen once. Study-wide findings and caveats: Sampling times, which were not matched between the groups, differed between sustained-remission patients and progressing patients. Patients showed higher baseline clonality than age-matched healthy donors, and it tracked circulating CD8+ T-cell counts.

The CDR3 runs to 15 residues. Germline assignment: CDR1 GTSNPN and CDR2 SVGIG (reference sequence). Trimming took 8 bases from V and 2 from J; bases not matched to a gene: 11. The clonotype comes from a human donor with chronic lymphocytic leukemia. The specimen comprised PBMCs, sampled after 24 months of ibrutinib treatment. This chain connects TRBV30 to TRBJ1-1, with TRBD1 identical over 10 bases. The CDR3 DNA is TGTGCCGGATCCTCCCGGGACAGGGGAAACACTGAAGCTTTCTTT. The encoded protein is CAGSSRDRGNTEAFF.